The next 13 T cell receptor beta chains were all read from a single sample in a study of immune cell composition in non-small cell lung cancer. Assay: immunoSEQ multiplex PCR; the TCRdb copy retains only in-frame clones and omits some. The sample carries 6,400 or so clones, 82% recorded once. Normal lung was sampled as far from the tumour as possible, at least 3 cm. The specimen was non-adjacent lung tissue. The receptors shown here come from a human donor with non-small cell lung cancer.

V gene TRBV7-9 combines with J gene TRBJ1-1, with D tentatively TRBD1 (5 bases). This CDR3 is 13 amino acids long. Trimming pared 5 bases from V and 1 base from J, leaving 8 bases between. Germline CDR1 and CDR2: SEHNR and FQNEAQ (reference sequence). In nucleotides, the CDR3 is TGTGCCAGCAGCCTAACAGGGAACACTGAAGCTTTCTTT. It translates to CASSLTGNTEAFF.

This rearrangement joins TRBV2 to TRBJ2-7, with a tentative D call TRBD2 (5 bases). The ends were cut back, 3 bases at V and 3 bases at J, with 12 bases in the middle. The germline V gene encodes CDR1 SNHLY and CDR2 FYNNEI. This CDR3 spans 14 amino acids. The CDR3 bases are TGTGCCAGCAGTGAGAGGGTTTCCTTCTACGAGCAGTACTTC. Translating gives CASSERVSFYEQYF.

This chain joins TRBV7-2 and TRBJ1-2; no definite D call. The CDR3 consists of 14 residues. The germline V gene has CDR1 SGHTA and CDR2 FQGNSA. Trimming took off 3 bases at V and 6 bases at J, with 14 bases between the two ends. The CDR3 DNA is TGTGCCAGCAGCTTCGGACTTCTAAAAGATGGCTACACCTTC. It translates to CASSFGLLKDGYTF.

The V and J genes are TRBV4-3 and TRBJ2-7; possible D gene TRBD2, 6 bases. This CDR3 comprises 13 residues. V was shortened by 4 bases and J by 7 bases, with 14 bases between the two germline ends. Germline CDR1 is LGHNA and CDR2 is YSLEER. The CDR3 nucleotides are TGCGCCAGCAGCCCCCTCGGGGCGGGGGAGCAGTACTTC. Its protein is CASSPLGAGEQYF.

Here the CDR3 reads CASSLGTLEGAFF. CDR3 nucleotide sequence: TGTGCCAGCAGCTTAGGGACATTAGAGGGAGCTTTCTTT. The chain recombines TRBV5-5 with TRBJ1-1; D possibly corresponds to TRBD1 (6 bases). CDR3 size: 13 residues. Trimming left V 2 bases short and J 10 bases short, with 15 bases between. Germline values: CDR1 SGHKS, CDR2 YYEKEE (reference sequence). The full variable domain, with the rest looked up from reference TRBV5-5 and TRBJ1-1, is DAGVTQSPTHLIKTRGQQVTLRCSPISGHKSVSWYQQVLGQGPQFIFQYYEKEERGRGNFPDRFSARQFPNYSSELNVNALLLGDSALYLCASSLGTLEGAFFGQGTRLTVV.

The chain links TRBV6-1 to TRBJ1-1; no clear D gene. The CDR3 is 13 residues long. V was cut by 5 bases and J by 0 bases, with 7 bases left in between. Germline loops: CDR1 MNHNS, CDR2 SASEGT. This chain's CDR3 is CASSSWLNTEAFF. The CDR3 nucleotides are TGTGCCAGCAGTAGCTGGTTGAACACTGAAGCTTTCTTT.

The V and J genes are TRBV19 and TRBJ1-2, with TRBD1 matching 7 bases. CDR3 size: 17 residues. Germline values: CDR1 LNHDA, CDR2 SQIVND (reference sequence). Trimming cost V 5 bases and J 6 bases; bases outside gene matches: 18. The CDR3 nucleotides read TGTGCCAGTAGTTCGAACAGGGGAGGCCTTGCAGAAAATGGCTACACCTTC. As protein: CASSSNRGGLAENGYTF.

A single count supports this clone. The chain carries TRBV5-1 and TRBJ2-3; the D gene is possibly TRBD2 (5 bases). Trimming left V 0 bases short and J 5 bases short, with 16 bases between. The CDR3 is 16 amino acids. CDR1 and CDR2 (germline): SGHRS, YFSETQ. CDR3 in DNA: TGCGCCAGCAGCTTGGAGGCGGGTTTAAGGAAAGATACGCAGTATTTT. Translating gives CASSLEAGLRKDTQYF. Combining the CDR3 with reference TRBV5-1 and TRBJ2-3 gives the whole variable domain KAGVTQTPRYLIKTRGQQVTLSCSPISGHRSVSWYQQTPGQGLQFLFEYFSETQRNKGNFPGRFSGRQFSNSRSEMNVSTLELGDSALYLCASSLEAGLRKDTQYFGPGTRLTVL.

The rearrangement joins TRBV19 to TRBJ1-5, with 7 bases fitting TRBD1. The CDR3 has 13 residues. With V trimmed by 7 bases and J by 6 bases, 6 bases remained unmatched. Germline V lookup: CDR1 LNHDA, CDR2 SQIVND (reference sequence). CDR3 coding DNA: TGTGCCAGTAACGACAGGGTGGGTCAGCCCCAGCATTTT. Its protein is CASNDRVGQPQHF.

In its sample, this clone is medium-sized. The genes are TRBV7-9 and TRBJ2-7; 12 bases line up with TRBD1. The ends lost 5 bases at V and 1 base at J; junction bases unmatched: 9. This CDR3 region has 17 residues. CDR1 SEHNR and CDR2 FQNEAQ come from the germline V gene (reference sequence). The CDR3 coding sequence is TGTGCCAGCAGCCCACAGGGACAGGGGGCGAAGTCCTACGAGCAGTACTTC. Translation gives CASSPQGQGAKSYEQYF.

This clone is a singleton in its sample. This rearrangement joins TRBV27 to TRBJ1-5; perhaps TRBD1 as D (5 bases). The CDR3 runs 13 residues. Germline V CDR1 and CDR2: MNHEY, SMNVEV (reference sequence). Trimming took 2 bases from V and 7 from J, leaving 9 bases between them. The CDR3 DNA is TGTGCCAGCAGTTTAGGGGCAAGGCAGCCCCAGCATTTT. Its protein product is CASSLGARQPQHF.

The V call is TRBV27, the J call TRBJ2-2, with 13 bases that match TRBD2. The CDR3 sequence is 18 residues long. Germline V CDR1 and CDR2: MNHEY, SMNVEV (reference sequence). Unmatched junction bases numbered 8, after V lost 5 bases and J lost 2 bases. CDR3 in amino acids: CASSKIGLAGANTGELFF. The CDR3 DNA sequence: TGTGCCAGCAGTAAAATTGGACTAGCGGGGGCAAACACCGGGGAGCTGTTTTTT.

This chain uses TRBV7-2 with TRBJ2-7; TRBD1 aligns across 7 bases. The CDR3 has 15 amino acids. The V and J ends lost 5 bases and 0 bases, in that order; junction bases with no gene match: 7. Germline CDR1 reads SGHTA; CDR2 reads FQGNSA. The CDR3 is CASSPPDRNSYEQYF. CDR3 nucleotide sequence: TGTGCCAGCAGCCCCCCGGACAGGAACTCCTACGAGCAGTACTTC.